The T cell receptor beta chain described here comes from a study of T cell repertoires in cytomegalovirus infection (dated by TCRdb to between 2018 and 2020). The study in broad terms: The peptide stimulations were aimed at well-studied HLA-B-restricted epitopes as well as recently identified HLA-C-restricted CMV epitopes, whose presentation resists viral immunomodulation. Because public TCR beta signatures pointed to carriage of CMV infection together with the matching HLA type, the HLA type of each donor mattered for the analysis.

The treatment or condition label, as the study defines it: in vitro stimulation with specific CMV peptide epitopes to enrich CMV-specific T cells. The table lists this clonotype with a few counts. The antigen it recognizes is unknown. Base qualities are not provided; no much larger clone lies one nucleotide away. The data were produced on an Illumina HiSeq 1500. Starting from the raw public reads, TCRdb applied fastp trimming at Q25, assembled clones with MiXCR and retained in-frame beta chains. Rows with a matching CDR3 protein are joined into one entry that keeps the most common DNA and genes. Present in this sample are 650,000 to 850,000 distinct CDR3 sequences, about 29% of which were seen just once. The top ten constitute over 10% of the sample. The germline V gene (reference sequence) provides CDR1 MNHNY and CDR2 SVGAGI. From the cysteine up to the phenylalanine, the CDR3 has a length of 17 residues. The read is trimmed to its CDR3 DNA, 51 bases read in frame from base 1. V is trimmed back by 5 bases and J by 7 bases, and the junction contains 13 bases that no gene match accounts for.

Findings and caveats that apply to the study as a whole: Cumulative frequency of public TCR beta family members discriminated carriers of CMV infection plus the relevant HLA type in this cohort and an independent approximately 350-donor cohort. In the ex vivo response, HLA-C-restricted CMV-specific TCR beta clonotypes were dominant, and in two of eight donors the single most frequent clonotype came from this HLA-C-restricted group.

The receptor was derived from a human donor in good health (CMV status not recorded). Some clones in this sample may be carry-over from other donors' samples. This chain is built from TRBV6-6 and TRBJ1-5, and 11 bases in between align with TRBD1. The material was cultured CD8+ T cells from PBMCs, obtained from culture after CMV antigen stimulation. The nucleotides read TGTGCCAGCAGTCGCGACCCGGGACAGGGGGGAGGGCAGCCCCAGCATTTT. The translation is CASSRDPGQGGGQPQHF.